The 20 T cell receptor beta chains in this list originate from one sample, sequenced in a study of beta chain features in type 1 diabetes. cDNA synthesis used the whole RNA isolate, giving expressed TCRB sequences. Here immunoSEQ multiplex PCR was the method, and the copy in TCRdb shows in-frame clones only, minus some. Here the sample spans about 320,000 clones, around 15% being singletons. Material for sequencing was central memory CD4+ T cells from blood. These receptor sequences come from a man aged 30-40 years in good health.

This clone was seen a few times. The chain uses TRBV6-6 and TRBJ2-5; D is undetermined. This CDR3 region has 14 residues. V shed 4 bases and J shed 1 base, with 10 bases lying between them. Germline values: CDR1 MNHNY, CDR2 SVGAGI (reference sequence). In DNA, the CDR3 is TGTGCCAGCAGTTCTGGGCTACTCCAAGAGACCCAGTACTTC. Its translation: CASSSGLLQETQYF.

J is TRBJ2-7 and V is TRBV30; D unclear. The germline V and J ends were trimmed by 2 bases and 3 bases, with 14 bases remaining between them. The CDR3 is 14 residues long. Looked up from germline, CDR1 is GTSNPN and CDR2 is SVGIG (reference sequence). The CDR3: CAWSQPDWNYEQYV. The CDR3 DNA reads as TGTGCCTGGAGTCAGCCCGACTGGAACTACGAGCAGTACGTC.

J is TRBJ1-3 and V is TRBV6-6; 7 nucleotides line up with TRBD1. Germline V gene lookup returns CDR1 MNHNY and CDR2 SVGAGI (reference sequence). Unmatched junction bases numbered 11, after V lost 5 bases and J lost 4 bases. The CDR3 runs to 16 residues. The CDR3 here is CASSQLAGQRGNTIYF. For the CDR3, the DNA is TGTGCCAGCAGTCAACTCGCGGGACAGCGGGGAAACACCATATATTTT.

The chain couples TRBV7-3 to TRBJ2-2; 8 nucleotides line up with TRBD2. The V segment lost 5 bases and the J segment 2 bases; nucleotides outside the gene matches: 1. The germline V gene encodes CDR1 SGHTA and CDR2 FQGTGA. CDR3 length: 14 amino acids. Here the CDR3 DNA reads TGTGCCAGCAGCGCGGGAGGAAACACCGGGGAGCTGTTTTTT. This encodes CASSAGGNTGELFF.

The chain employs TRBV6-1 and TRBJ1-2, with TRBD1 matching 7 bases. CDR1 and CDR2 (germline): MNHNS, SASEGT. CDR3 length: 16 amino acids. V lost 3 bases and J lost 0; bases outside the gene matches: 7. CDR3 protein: CASSERQGYTNYGYTF. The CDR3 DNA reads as TGTGCCAGCAGTGAGAGACAGGGATATACTAACTATGGCTACACCTTC.

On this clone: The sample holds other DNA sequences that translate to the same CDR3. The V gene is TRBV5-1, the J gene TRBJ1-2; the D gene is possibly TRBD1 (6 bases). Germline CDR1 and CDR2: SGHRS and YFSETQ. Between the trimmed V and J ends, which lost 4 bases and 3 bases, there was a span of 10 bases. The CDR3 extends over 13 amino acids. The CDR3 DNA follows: TGCGCCAGCAGCCGGGGGGGCGACTATGGCTACACCTTC. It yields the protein CASSRGGDYGYTF.

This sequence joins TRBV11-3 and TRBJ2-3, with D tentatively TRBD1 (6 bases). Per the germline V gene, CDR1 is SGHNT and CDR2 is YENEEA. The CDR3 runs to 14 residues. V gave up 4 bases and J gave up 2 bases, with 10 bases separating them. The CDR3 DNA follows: TGTGCCAGCAGCTCAGGGGCCCCCACAGATACGCAGTATTTT. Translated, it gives CASSSGAPTDTQYF.

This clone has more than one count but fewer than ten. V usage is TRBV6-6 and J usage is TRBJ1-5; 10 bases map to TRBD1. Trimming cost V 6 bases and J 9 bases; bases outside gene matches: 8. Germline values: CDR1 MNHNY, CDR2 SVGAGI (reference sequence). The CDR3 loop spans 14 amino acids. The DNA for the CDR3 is TGTGCCAGCAGCAATGGACAGGGGGGATCGCCCCAGCATTTT. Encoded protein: CASSNGQGGSPQHF.

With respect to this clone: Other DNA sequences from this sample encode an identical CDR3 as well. Here the CDR3 reads CASGRGTNQETQYF. CDR3 in DNA: TGTGCCAGCGGTCGGGGGACTAACCAAGAGACCCAGTACTTC. This sequence joins TRBV4-2 and TRBJ2-5; 7 bases are shared with TRBD2. The V gene end was trimmed by 8 bases and the J gene end by 0 bases; junction bases not matched to a gene: 6. There are 14 residues in the CDR3. Germline V lookup: CDR1 LGHNA, CDR2 YNFKEQ.

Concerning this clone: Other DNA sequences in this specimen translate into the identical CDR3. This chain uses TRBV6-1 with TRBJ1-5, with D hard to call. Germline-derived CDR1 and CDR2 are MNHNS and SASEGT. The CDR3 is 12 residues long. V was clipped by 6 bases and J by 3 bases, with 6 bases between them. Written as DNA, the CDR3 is TGTGCCAGCAGATCGGTCAATCAGCCCCAGCATTTT. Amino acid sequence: CASRSVNQPQHF.

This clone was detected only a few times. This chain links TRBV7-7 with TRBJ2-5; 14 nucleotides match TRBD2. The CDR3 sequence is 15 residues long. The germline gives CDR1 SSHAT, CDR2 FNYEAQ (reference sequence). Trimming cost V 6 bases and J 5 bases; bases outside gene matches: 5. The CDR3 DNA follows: TGTGCCAGCAGGGGACTAGCGGGGGATTCGGAGACCCAGTACTTC. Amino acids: CASRGLAGDSETQYF. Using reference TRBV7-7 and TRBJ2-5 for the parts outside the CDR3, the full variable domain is GAGVSQSPRYKVTKRGQDVTLRCDPISSHATLYWYQQALGQGPEFLTYFNYEAQPDKSGLPSDRFSAERPEGSISTLTIQRTEQRDSAMYRCASRGLAGDSETQYFGPGTRLLVL.

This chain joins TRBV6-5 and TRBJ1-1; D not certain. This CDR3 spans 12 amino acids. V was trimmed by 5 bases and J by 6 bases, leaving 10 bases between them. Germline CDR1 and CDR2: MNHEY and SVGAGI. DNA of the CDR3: TGTGCCAGCAGTCACGGGGAAGCTGAAGCTTTCTTT. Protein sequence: CASSHGEAEAFF.

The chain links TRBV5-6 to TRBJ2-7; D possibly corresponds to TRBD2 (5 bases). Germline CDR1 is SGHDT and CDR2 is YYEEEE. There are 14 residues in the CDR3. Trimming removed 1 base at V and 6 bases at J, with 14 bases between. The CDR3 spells CASSLPVGGLEQYF. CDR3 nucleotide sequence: TGTGCCAGCAGCTTGCCAGTAGGAGGACTCGAGCAGTACTTC. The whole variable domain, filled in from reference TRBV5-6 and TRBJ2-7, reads DAGVTQSPTHLIKTRGQQVTLRCSPKSGHDTVSWYQQALGQGPQFIFQYYEEEERQRGNFPDRFSGHQFPNYSSELNVNALLLGDSALYLCASSLPVGGLEQYFGPGTRLTVT.

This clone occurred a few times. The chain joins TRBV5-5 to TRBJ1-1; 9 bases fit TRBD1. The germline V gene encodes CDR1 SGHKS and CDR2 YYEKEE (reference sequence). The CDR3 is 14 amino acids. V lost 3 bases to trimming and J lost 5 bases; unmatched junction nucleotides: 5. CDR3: CASSWQTGGTEAFF. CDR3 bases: TGTGCCAGCAGCTGGCAGACAGGGGGGACTGAAGCTTTCTTT.

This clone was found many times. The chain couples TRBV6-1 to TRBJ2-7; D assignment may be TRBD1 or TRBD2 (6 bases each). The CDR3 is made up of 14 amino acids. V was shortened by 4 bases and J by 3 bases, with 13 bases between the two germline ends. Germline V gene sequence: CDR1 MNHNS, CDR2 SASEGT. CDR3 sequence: CASSADGGYYEQYF. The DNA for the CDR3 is TGTGCCAGCAGTGCCGACGGGGGCTACTACGAGCAGTACTTC.

The CDR3 nucleotides read TGTGCCAGCAGCCATTCCCGCAGACTAAACACTGAAGCTTTCTTT. Encoded protein: CASSHSRRLNTEAFF. This rearrangement joins TRBV16 to TRBJ1-1; D gene uncertain. In germline, CDR1 is KGHSY, CDR2 FQNENV. V lost 3 bases to trimming and J lost 2 bases, with 13 bases between them. The CDR3 is 15 residues long. Full variable domain (rest looked up from reference TRBV16 and TRBJ1-1): GEEVAQTPKHLVRGEGQKAKLYCAPIKGHSYVFWYQQVLKNEFKFLISFQNENVFDETGMPKERFSAKCLPNSPCSLEIQATKLEDSAVYFCASSHSRRLNTEAFFGQGTRLTVV.

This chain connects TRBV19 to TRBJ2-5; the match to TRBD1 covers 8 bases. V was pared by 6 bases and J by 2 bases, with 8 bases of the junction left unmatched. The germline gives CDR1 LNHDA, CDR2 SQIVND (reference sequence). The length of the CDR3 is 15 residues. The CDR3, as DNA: TGTGCCAGTAGCCGAGAGGGACAGGCTCAAGAGACCCAGTACTTC. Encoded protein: CASSREGQAQETQYF. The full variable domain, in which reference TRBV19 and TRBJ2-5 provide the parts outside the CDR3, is DGGITQSPKYLFRKEGQNVTLSCEQNLNHDAMYWYRQDPGQGLRLIYYSQIVNDFQKGDIAEGYSVSREKKESFPLTVTSAQKNPTAFYLCASSREGQAQETQYFGPGTRLLVL.

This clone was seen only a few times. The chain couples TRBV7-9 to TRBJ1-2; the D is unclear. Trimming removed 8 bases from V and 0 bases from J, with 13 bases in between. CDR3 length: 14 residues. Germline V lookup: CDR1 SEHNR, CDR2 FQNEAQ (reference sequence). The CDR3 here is CASLRTGANYGYTF. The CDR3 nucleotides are TGTGCCAGCCTCCGGACGGGAGCTAACTATGGCTACACCTTC.

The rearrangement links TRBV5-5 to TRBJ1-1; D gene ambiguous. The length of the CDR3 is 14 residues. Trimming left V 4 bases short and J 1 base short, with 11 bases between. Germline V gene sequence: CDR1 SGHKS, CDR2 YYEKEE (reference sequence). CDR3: CASSPVASNTEAFF. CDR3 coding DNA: TGTGCCAGCAGCCCGGTCGCCTCGAACACTGAAGCTTTCTTT.

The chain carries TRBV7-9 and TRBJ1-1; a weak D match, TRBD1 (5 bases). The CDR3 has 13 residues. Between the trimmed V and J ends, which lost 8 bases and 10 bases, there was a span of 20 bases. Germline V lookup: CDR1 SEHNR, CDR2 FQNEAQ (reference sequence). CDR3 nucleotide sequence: TGTGCCAGCGTGGGGCGCGGCGCGGGCCGAGCTTTCTTT. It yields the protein CASVGRGAGRAFF.